A selection of T cell receptor beta chains follows, all from one sample in a study of brain T cells in children with intractable seizures. Assay: immunoSEQ multiplex PCR; the TCRdb copy retains only in-frame clones and omits some. Of fewer than 150,000 clones in the sample, 94% were seen once. The sample here was peripheral blood, taken at surgery. These receptors came from a boy under three years old with hemimegalencephaly and intractable seizures. Both conserved end residues are part of each CDR3. The order of the fields is J gene, clone size, D gene, V gene, CDR3 DNA, CDR3 protein. The D gene is left open where the match is weak. Part of the rows lack a size; the others show once, few, many or a class for expanded clones.

>TRBJ2-6|.|TRBD1|TRBV23-1
TGCGCCAGCAGTCAATCCAGGACAGGGGGCCCTACTGGGGCCAACGTCCTGACTTTC
CASSQSRTGGPTGANVLTF
>TRBJ2-7|.|TRBD2|TRBV27
TGTGCCAGCAGTTTTGGCGGGGGCTCCTACGAGCAGTACTTC
CASSFGGGSYEQYF
>TRBJ1-1|.|TRBD1|TRBV13
TGTGCCAGCACGGCAGGGGGCAGTGACACTGAAGCTTTCTTT
CASTAGGSDTEAFF
>TRBJ2-3|once|TRBD2|TRBV28
TGTGCCAGCAGTTTACGTGGGGCTAGCGGGAGGGCAGGTCACGATACGCAGTATTTT
CASSLRGASGRAGHDTQYF
>TRBJ2-5|.|TRBD2|TRBV7-2
TGTGCCAGCAGCTTAGGGCTAGCGGGAGGGCTCGGAGAGACCCAGTACTTC
CASSLGLAGGLGETQYF
>TRBJ1-1|.|.|TRBV11-2
TGTGCCAGCAGCCAGCCGGGTTTGAACACTGAAGCTTTCTTT
CASSQPGLNTEAFF
>TRBJ2-1|.|TRBD1|TRBV9
TGTGCCAGCAGCGTAGTGGGGACAGGGCTGTCGAATGAGCAGTTCTTC
CASSVVGTGLSNEQFF
>TRBJ2-7|.|.|TRBV28
TGTGCCAGCAGTTTATCTGGGCTAGGGCAGTACTTC
CASSLSGLGQYF
>TRBJ2-1|.|TRBD2|TRBV28
TGTGCCAGCACCTTAGCGGGGACACCCTCCTACAATGAGCAGTTCTTC
CASTLAGTPSYNEQFF
>TRBJ1-5|once|.|TRBV3-1/TRBV3-2
TGTGCCAGCAGCCAAGATGTCGGCGGAAATCAGCCCCAGCATTTT
CASSQDVGGNQPQHF
>TRBJ1-3|.|.|TRBV7-9
TGTGCCAGCAGCTTAGGCCCTGGAAACACCATATATTTT
CASSLGPGNTIYF
>TRBJ2-3|.|TRBD2|TRBV10-3
TGTGCCATCAGTGGGACTAGCGGGAGCCCAGATACGCAGTATTTT
CAISGTSGSPDTQYF
>TRBJ1-1|.|.|TRBV14
TGTGCCAGCAGAGGTGTCGGGGTCCAGAACACTGAAGCTTTCTTT
CASRGVGVQNTEAFF
>TRBJ2-2|once|TRBD2|TRBV27
TGTGCCAGCAGTTTTTCTTCAGGCCCGGGACTAGCGGGAGGACCTAACACCGGGGAGCTGTTTTTT
CASSFSSGPGLAGGPNTGELFF
>TRBJ1-5|.|.|TRBV5-6
TGTGCCAGCAGCTTTAGCAATCAGCCCCAGCATTTT
CASSFSNQPQHF
>TRBJ2-5|once|.|TRBV5-1
TGCGCCAGCAGCTTGGCCGGAGAGACCCAGTACTTC
CASSLAGETQYF
>TRBJ1-5|.|TRBD1|TRBV7-8
TGTGCCAGCAGCTTAATCACAGGGGAGCAGCCCCAGCATTTT
CASSLITGEQPQHF
>TRBJ2-7|.|TRBD2|TRBV19
TGTGCCAGTAGTCCCCGCCGCGGGAGGGTGCGGGAGCAGTACTTC
CASSPRRGRVREQYF
>TRBJ2-1|.|TRBD2|TRBV11-2
TGTGCCAGCAGGCGGGGGGGCGGACATGATGAGCAGTTCTTC
CASRRGGGHDEQFF
>TRBJ1-2|.|.|TRBV7-8
TGTGCCAGCAGCTTAGAAAGGGCAGGGGCTAACTATGGCTACACCTTC
CASSLERAGANYGYTF
>TRBJ1-1|few|TRBD1|TRBV27
TGTGCCAGCAGTCTCCTATGGACAGGCGGGTCTGAAGCTTTCTTT
CASSLLWTGGSEAFF
>TRBJ2-5|.|.|TRBV19
TGTGCCAGTAGTATGAACTTCCAAGAGACCCAGTACTTC
CASSMNFQETQYF
>TRBJ2-1|.|TRBD2|TRBV15
TGTGCCACCAGCGGACTAGCGGGTTACAATGAGCAGTTCTTC
CATSGLAGYNEQFF
>TRBJ2-2|.|TRBD2|TRBV27
TGTGCCAGCAGTTTACTGGGGACTAGCGGGAACACCGGGGAGCTGTTTTTT
CASSLLGTSGNTGELFF
>TRBJ1-1|.|.|TRBV5-4
TGTGCCAGCAGCCGCCGGACAGATCTAAACACTGAAGCTTTCTTT
CASSRRTDLNTEAFF
>TRBJ2-3|.|.|TRBV9
TGTGCCAGCAGCGGGAACACAGATACGCAGTATTTT
CASSGNTDTQYF
>TRBJ2-3|.|.|TRBV7-2
TGTGCCAGCAGCTTAGGGACTTTCGAGCTCACAGATACGCAGTATTTT
CASSLGTFELTDTQYF
>TRBJ2-5|.|.|TRBV7-9
TGTGCCAGCAGCTTAGGGAGAAACCAAGAGACCCAGTACTTC
CASSLGRNQETQYF
>TRBJ2-2|.|TRBD2|TRBV27
TGTGCCAGCAGCTGGACTAGCGGGAGAAGTATCGGGGAGCTGTTTTTT
CASSWTSGRSIGELFF
>TRBJ1-1|.|.|TRBV27
TGTGCCAGCAGTTTATTAGGTGGGAACACTGAAGCTTTCTTT
CASSLLGGNTEAFF
>TRBJ2-5|.|TRBD2|TRBV28
TGTGCCAGCAGTTTCTTTCTCTCTAGCGGGAGGCGGGGAGAGACCCAGTACTTC
CASSFFLSSGRRGETQYF
>TRBJ2-7|.|.|TRBV4-3
TGCGCCAGCCACCAAGGGCCTTACGAGCAGTACTTC
CASHQGPYEQYF
>TRBJ1-1|.|.|TRBV5-1
TGCGCCAGCAGCTTGGGACAGATGAACACTGAAGCTTTCTTT
CASSLGQMNTEAFF
>TRBJ1-3|.|.|TRBV28
TGTGCCAGCAGTTTATATGTTTTTCGGGCGATTCCTGGAAACACCATATATTTT
CASSLYVFRAIPGNTIYF
>TRBJ2-7|.|.|TRBV12-2
TGTGCAAGTCGCTTAGCGGCCCCGAGACAGGTGAACTACGAGCAGTACTTC
CASRLAAPRQVNYEQYF
>TRBJ2-7|.|.|TRBV12-3/TRBV12-4
TGTGCCAGCAGTCCACAGGGATACGAGCAGTACTTC
CASSPQGYEQYF
>TRBJ2-4|.|.|TRBV28
TGTGCCAGCAGTTTATATCCCGCCGGGGGCCGGGGAAACATTCAGTACTTC
CASSLYPAGGRGNIQYF
>TRBJ1-2|few|.|TRBV12-5
TGTGCTAGTGGTCCAATCTATGGCTACACCTTC
CASGPIYGYTF
>TRBJ2-7|.|.|TRBV14
TGTGCCAGCAGCCATAGAGGGTTGAGGGGTGTCGAGCAGTACTTC
CASSHRGLRGVEQYF
>TRBJ1-6|.|TRBD1|TRBV7-8
TGTGCCAGCAGCTTAGACAGGGGGTCACCCCTCCACTTT
CASSLDRGSPLHF
>TRBJ2-3|.|TRBD2|TRBV7-8
TGTGCCAGCAGCCCAGGAGCGGGAGGGGGGACAGATACGCAGTATTTT
CASSPGAGGGTDTQYF
>TRBJ2-7|.|TRBD1|TRBV4-1
TGCGCCAGCAGCCAAGTATGGGGGTCGGAGGACAGGGGGCTTCCCTACGAGCAGTACTTC
CASSQVWGSEDRGLPYEQYF
>TRBJ1-6|.|.|TRBV2
TGTGCCAGCAGTGACGGGGGGACCCTCCACTTT
CASSDGGTLHF
>TRBJ2-1|.|.|TRBV30
TGTGCCTGGAGGCATCACCTCTGGGGACACGGTCGAGGGAGCTCCTACAATGAGCAGTTCTTC
CAWRHHLWGHGRGSSYNEQFF
>TRBJ2-3|.|.|TRBV7-3
TGTGCCAGCAGCTTAAAACAGGAGGCCGGGGCAGATACGCAGTATTTT
CASSLKQEAGADTQYF
>TRBJ1-1|.|.|TRBV29-1
TGCAGCGTTGTCGTCAGCCAAGGCACCCCAGACACTGAAGCTTTCTTT
CSVVVSQGTPDTEAFF
>TRBJ2-7|.|.|TRBV29-1
TGCAGCGTTGTTTCCGACAGCAACTACGAGCAGTACTTC
CSVVSDSNYEQYF
>TRBJ2-7|.|.|TRBV2
TGTGCCAGCGGAAGACAGGGAGGGGGGGAGCAGTACTTC
CASGRQGGGEQYF
>TRBJ1-2|.|.|TRBV5-1
TGCGCCAGCAGCTTGGATGGGTCAACCTCCGGTGGCTACACCTTC
CASSLDGSTSGGYTF
>TRBJ1-1|.|.|TRBV29-1
TGCAGCGGTCTGAGGGCAGGCGAAGCTTTCTTT
CSGLRAGEAFF
>TRBJ2-7|.|TRBD2|TRBV19
TGTGCCAGTTCCGTTGTAGCGGGAGGCCCCTACGAGCAGTACTTC
CASSVVAGGPYEQYF
>TRBJ2-5|.|.|TRBV10-3
TGTGCCATCAGTGTCTCTGTCCAAGAGACCCAGTACTTC
CAISVSVQETQYF
>TRBJ1-2|.|.|TRBV20-1
TGCAGTGCTAGCGGCTATGGCTACACCTTC
CSASGYGYTF
>TRBJ1-3|.|.|TRBV4-2
TGTGCCAGCAGCCCAAGTTCCGGTACGTTCTCTGGAAACACCATATATTTT
CASSPSSGTFSGNTIYF
>TRBJ2-7|.|TRBD1|TRBV11-2
TGTGCCAGCAGCTTAGGGGACAGGTTTAGGGAGCAGTACTTC
CASSLGDRFREQYF
>TRBJ2-7|.|TRBD2|TRBV5-6
TGTGCCAGCAGCTTACGTAGCGGGAGGGCCTACGAGCAGTACTTC
CASSLRSGRAYEQYF
>TRBJ2-2|.|TRBD2|TRBV7-8
TGTGCCAGCAGCTCCAACATAGCGGGAGCCGGGGAGCTGTTTTTT
CASSSNIAGAGELFF
>TRBJ1-5|.|.|TRBV12-3/TRBV12-4
TGTGCCAGCAGTTTGAAGGGGGTTTGGCCCCAGCATTTT
CASSLKGVWPQHF
>TRBJ2-7|.|.|TRBV28
TGTGCCAGCAGTTTATACCCGGGAGGGGGCGAGTACGAGCAGTACTTC
CASSLYPGGGEYEQYF
>TRBJ1-6|few|.|TRBV4-1
TGCGCCAGCAGCAGATTACAGGGAGATAATTCACCCCTCCACTTT
CASSRLQGDNSPLHF